This TCR beta chain was captured by sequencing in a study of blood T cells in healthy people across ages. Regarding the study as a whole: Diversity was higher, and naive CD4+ cells more numerous, in long-lived donors than in aged donors.

Healthy Russian Caucasian donors spanned ages about 6 to 95 years. Drawing of peripheral blood yielded about 9.8 milliliters from each donor. Total RNA amounts of at least 5.5 micrograms were extracted per sample. Primers used in a second PCR of about 6 to 11 cycles were a sample-barcoded 5' primer and a J-beta primer mix. TCRdb re-called the 5' RACE reads with MiXCR, one entry per CDR3 protein. The repertoire holds roughly 1,300,000 distinct CDR3 sequences, with roughly 64% as singletons. In its sample, this clonotype was seen a few times. Antigen specificity is unknown. With V trimmed by 4 bases and J by 3 bases, 2 bases remained unmatched. The CDR3 has 13 residues. Germline V lookup: CDR1 ENHRY, CDR2 SYGVKD.

The TCR comes from a man between 18 and 29 years old in good health. What was sequenced was blood. The chain combines TRBV10-3 with TRBJ2-5; 7 bases match TRBD2. The chain's CDR3 is CAISGREEETQYF. The CDR3 region has the DNA TGTGCCATCAGTGGCCGGGAGGAAGAGACCCAGTACTTC.